This passage covers 7 T cell receptor beta chains from one sample sequenced in a study of T-cell reconstitution after alpha-beta-depleted transplantation in children (dated by TCRdb to the mid-2010s). The sample's treatment or condition, from its label and the paper: allogeneic hematopoietic cell transplantation with graft depleted of TCRalphabeta T cells and CD19 B cells. Libraries came from PCR. Sequencing was performed on an Illumina HiSeq 2500. TCR libraries were prepared with molecular barcoding, using unique molecular identifiers to normalize TCRbeta repertoire quantification. TCRdb passed the public sequencing reads through fastp at Q25 and MiXCR, retaining productive beta sequences. Duplicate CDR3 protein sequences are folded into a single record with the most common DNA and genes. This sample gives hundreds of thousands of distinct CDR3 sequences in total; about an eighth of them show up just once. The ten largest clones take up about 0.77% of the sample.

The source material was PBMCs, sampled before TCRalphabeta/CD19-depleted stem cell transplant. Receptors originate from a girl between 2 and 10 years old with congenital amegakaryocytic thrombocytopenia, due to receive a stem cell transplant.

The rearrangement joins TRBV11-1 to TRBJ2-2; 13 bases agree with TRBD2. J gave up 7 bases and V 3 bases, and 14 bases lay outside the gene matches. The germline CDR1 and CDR2 sequences are SGHAT and FQDESV (reference sequence). The CDR3 length is 19 residues. The CDR3, as DNA: TGTGCCAGCAGCTTCAGACTAGCGGGAGGCCACGTTAAGGACGGGGAGCTGTTTTTT. Translated: CASSFRLAGGHVKDGELFF.

In this sample, this clonotype turned up a few times. V usage is TRBV7-9 and J usage is TRBJ1-2; TRBD1 is a possible D gene (6 bases). Germline values: CDR1 SEHNR, CDR2 FQNEAQ (reference sequence). This CDR3 is 15 amino acids long. Trimming pared 1 base from V and 4 bases from J, leaving 13 bases between. The CDR3 loop reads CASSLGTGFGYGYTF. CDR3 nucleotide sequence: TGTGCCAGCAGCTTAGGAACAGGGTTCGGCTATGGCTACACCTTC.

This clonotype was observed a handful of times. The chain is built from TRBV29-1 and TRBJ2-4; D gene unclear. Germline values: CDR1 SQVTM, CDR2 ANQGSEA. The CDR3 has 14 amino acids. The germline V and J ends were trimmed by 6 bases and 0 bases, with 12 bases remaining between them. The CDR3 DNA reads TGCAGCGTGACACCGCAACTAGCCAAAAACATTCAGTACTTC. Protein: CSVTPQLAKNIQYF.

This clonotype was observed at least ten times. The chain combines TRBV5-8 with TRBJ2-3; TRBD1 matches 8 bases. V was pared by 4 bases and J by 2 bases, with 6 bases of the junction left unmatched. The CDR3 contains 15 residues. Per germline, CDR1 SGHTS and CDR2 YDEGEE. The CDR3 protein is CASSRGQGLTDTQYF. For the CDR3, the DNA is TGTGCCAGCAGCCGCGGACAGGGTCTCACAGATACGCAGTATTTT.

This clonotype was counted ten times or more. The chain carries TRBV5-6 and TRBJ1-1, with D uncertain. Germline assignment: CDR1 SGHDT and CDR2 YYEEEE. CDR3 length: 13 amino acids. Trimming took 0 bases from V and 4 from J, leaving 7 bases between them. In DNA, the CDR3 is TGTGCCAGCAGCTTGGGGGTGACCACTGAAGCTTTCTTT. Protein: CASSLGVTTEAFF.

This clonotype was recorded many times. This chain connects TRBV28 to TRBJ2-2; D tentatively fits TRBD1 or TRBD2 (5 bases each). The CDR3 is 15 residues long. V lost 6 bases to trimming and J lost 7 bases, with 18 bases between them. Per the germline V gene, CDR1 is MDHEN and CDR2 is SYDVKM. CDR3: CASSPSPGRDGELFF. CDR3 bases: TGTGCCAGCAGCCCCTCACCGGGACGGGACGGGGAGCTGTTTTTT.

In its sample, this clonotype was seen a few times. The rearrangement uses TRBV6-5 and TRBJ2-7; 9 bases agree with TRBD1. The CDR3 length is 16 residues. The germline V gene encodes CDR1 MNHEY and CDR2 SVGAGI. V was clipped by 2 bases and J by 5 bases; unmatched bases: 10. CDR3 residues: CASSYPSGTGQHEQYF. The CDR3 DNA reads as TGTGCCAGCAGTTACCCGTCCGGGACAGGGCAACACGAGCAGTACTTC.